A selection of T cell receptor beta chains follows, all from one sample in a study of blood T cell repertoires in COVID-19. Produced via immunoSEQ multiplex PCR; TCRdb's table is partial and in-frame only. The table includes around 15,000 clones, around 89% detected once. The sequenced material came from peripheral blood. These receptor sequences come from a human donor in a cohort sampled during active COVID-19. CDR3s include the opening cysteine and the closing phenylalanine or tryptophan. The D gene is left open where the match is weak. Clone size appears in some rows only: once, few, many, or a class for an expanded clone.

v_gene,j_gene,d_gene,abundance,CDR3aa,CDR3nt
TRBV2,TRBJ2-2,TRBD2,.,CASSPNLAEATGELFF,TGTGCCAGCAGTCCAAATCTAGCGGAGGCCACCGGGGAGCTGTTTTTT
TRBV5-6,TRBJ2-3,.,.,CASSLFSGPTDTQYF,TGTGCCAGCAGCTTGTTTAGCGGACCCACAGATACGCAGTATTTT
TRBV4-2,TRBJ1-3,.,.,CASSQGHHKKADTIYF,TGTGCCAGCAGCCAAGGACACCATAAAAAAGCGGACACCATATATTTT
TRBV7-2,TRBJ2-1,TRBD2,.,CASSFGLAIYNEQFF,TGTGCCAGCAGCTTCGGACTAGCGATCTACAATGAGCAGTTCTTC
TRBV2,TRBJ2-5,TRBD2,few,CASSEQLAGVETQYF,TGTGCCAGCAGTGAACAGCTAGCGGGAGTGGAGACCCAGTACTTC
TRBV19,TRBJ2-3,.,.,CASSIPASSRADTQYF,TGTGCCAGTAGTATCCCGGCCTCCTCCAGGGCAGATACGCAGTATTTT
TRBV11-2,TRBJ2-1,.,.,CASGGGSHEQFF,TGTGCCAGCGGTGGCGGGTCCCATGAGCAGTTCTTC
TRBV24-1,TRBJ2-7,.,.,CATSDTNYEQYF,TGTGCCACCAGTGATACTAATTACGAGCAGTACTTC
TRBV4-2,TRBJ2-1,TRBD2,.,CASSPSGSSYNEQFF,TGTGCCAGCAGTCCGAGCGGGAGCTCCTACAATGAGCAGTTCTTC
TRBV20-1,TRBJ2-7,.,.,CSASGGLTSQSYEQYF,TGCAGTGCTAGTGGGGGCCTGACTAGTCAATCATACGAGCAGTACTTC
TRBV28,TRBJ2-3,TRBD2,.,CATRTSGRTDTQYF,TGTGCCACCCGGACTAGCGGGAGGACAGATACGCAGTATTTT
TRBV28,TRBJ1-4,TRBD1,.,CASSSPGQLNEKLFF,TGTGCCAGCAGTTCGCCGGGACAGCTTAATGAAAAACTGTTTTTT
TRBV5-1,TRBJ1-1,TRBD1,.,CASSLEGTGWRAEAFF,TGCGCCAGCAGCTTGGAAGGGACAGGCTGGAGGGCTGAAGCTTTCTTT
TRBV6-5,TRBJ2-1,.,.,CASSYFLAAYNEQFF,TGTGCCAGCAGTTACTTTCTAGCAGCCTACAATGAGCAGTTCTTC
TRBV7-2,TRBJ2-2,.,.,CASSFQRYTGELFF,TGTGCCAGCAGCTTCCAGCGGTACACCGGGGAGCTGTTTTTT
TRBV21-1,TRBJ2-7,.,.,CASWPRGEEQYF,TGTGCCAGCTGGCCCAGGGGTGAGGAGCAGTACTTC
TRBV19,TRBJ2-3,TRBD1,.,CASSVTGGPVDTQYF,TGTGCCAGTAGTGTCACAGGGGGCCCCGTGGATACGCAGTATTTT
TRBV6-4,TRBJ2-7,.,.,CASRLREKLMSITSYEQYF,TGTGCCAGCAGATTAAGGGAGAAGTTAATGTCTATCACCTCCTACGAGCAGTACTTC
TRBV11-3,TRBJ2-3,TRBD2,.,CASSPPRGLGDTQYF,TGTGCCAGCAGCCCCCCCCGGGGACTAGGAGATACGCAGTATTTT
TRBV30,TRBJ2-2,TRBD2,.,CAWSGGGTNTGELFF,TGTGCCTGGAGCGGGGGGGGAACTAACACCGGGGAGCTGTTTTTT
TRBV2,TRBJ1-1,.,few,CASSEAQGSDTEAFF,TGTGCCAGCAGTGAAGCTCAGGGTTCGGACACTGAAGCTTTCTTT
TRBV24-1,TRBJ2-3,.,.,CATSDLTGSTDTQYF,TGTGCCACCAGTGATTTAACGGGGAGCACAGATACGCAGTATTTT
TRBV28,TRBJ2-7,.,.,CASGNGGQMVQYF,TGTGCCAGCGGAAACGGGGGGCAGATGGTGCAGTACTTC
TRBV4-1,TRBJ2-5,.,.,CASSTVPGQETQYF,TGCGCCAGCAGTACTGTGCCAGGCCAAGAGACCCAGTACTTC
TRBV5-1,TRBJ2-7,.,.,CASSLGDSSSYEQYF,TGCGCCAGCAGCTTGGGCGACAGCAGCTCCTACGAGCAGTACTTC
TRBV15,TRBJ2-4,.,once,CATSRDRGGILNIQYF,TGTGCCACCAGCAGAGATAGGGGGGGAATTTTGAACATTCAGTACTTC
TRBV10-3,TRBJ2-7,TRBD2,.,CAISESASGIYEQYF,TGTGCCATCAGTGAGTCGGCTAGCGGGATCTACGAGCAGTACTTC
TRBV30,TRBJ2-1,TRBD2,.,CAWRRSGRASEQFF,TGTGCCTGGAGGCGGAGCGGGAGGGCAAGTGAGCAGTTCTTC
TRBV5-1,TRBJ1-6,.,.,CASSLALGANSPLHF,TGCGCCAGCAGCTTGGCCCTGGGGGCGAATTCACCCCTCCACTTT
TRBV6-6,TRBJ1-6,TRBD1,.,CASSLTGARGISPLHF,TGTGCCAGCAGTTTAACAGGGGCGAGGGGGATTTCACCCCTCCACTTT
TRBV7-2,TRBJ1-1,TRBD1,few,CASSLQGAATEAFF,TGTGCCAGCAGCTTACAGGGGGCGGCCACTGAAGCTTTCTTT
TRBV6-1,TRBJ2-7,TRBD1,few,CASSEVGQADF,TGTGCCAGCAGTGAAGTGGGACAGGCTGATTTC
TRBV27,TRBJ2-7,.,.,CASSLGGSYEQYF,TGTGCCAGCAGTTTAGGGGGCAGCTACGAGCAGTACTTC
TRBV5-1,TRBJ2-1,TRBD2,.,CASSFGGSSYNEQFF,TGCGCCAGCAGCTTTGGCGGGAGCTCCTACAATGAGCAGTTCTTC
TRBV6-5,TRBJ2-2,.,few,CASRRTANTGELFF,TGTGCCAGCAGACGGACAGCGAACACCGGGGAGCTGTTTTTT
TRBV7-9,TRBJ2-5,TRBD1,.,CASSPGQGETQYF,TGTGCCAGCAGCCCAGGACAGGGAGAGACCCAGTACTTC
TRBV19,TRBJ1-1,.,.,CASTPPGDLTPEAFF,TGTGCCAGTACCCCTCCAGGGGATCTGACTCCTGAAGCTTTCTTT
TRBV2,TRBJ1-5,.,once,CASRQNRIDQPQHF,TGTGCCAGCAGACAAAACAGGATAGATCAGCCCCAGCATTTT
TRBV19,TRBJ2-2,TRBD2,.,CASSAVTGTIVSTGELFF,TGTGCCAGTAGTGCTGTCACCGGGACTATCGTCAGCACCGGGGAGCTGTTTTTT
TRBV5-1,TRBJ1-2,.,.,CASSIRDNPNYGYTF,TGCGCCAGCAGTATCCGGGACAACCCTAACTATGGCTACACCTTC
TRBV11-2,TRBJ2-5,TRBD2,.,CASSPGTSGKQTQYF,TGTGCCAGCAGCCCTGGGACTAGCGGGAAACAGACCCAGTACTTC
TRBV5-1,TRBJ2-5,.,.,CASSLGQKQETQYF,TGCGCCAGCAGCTTGGGACAGAAACAAGAGACCCAGTACTTC
TRBV6-4,TRBJ1-1,.,.,CASSRTENTEAFF,TGTGCCAGCAGTAGGACAGAAAACACTGAAGCTTTCTTT
TRBV23-1,TRBJ2-5,TRBD2,.,CASSRSLAAQETQYF,TGCGCCAGCAGTCGGTCACTAGCGGCACAAGAGACCCAGTACTTC
TRBV9,TRBJ2-2,.,few,CASSVIGNTGELFF,TGTGCCAGCAGCGTTATCGGGAACACCGGGGAGCTGTTTTTT
TRBV28,TRBJ1-2,.,few,CASSLFSMGLIPDNYGYTF,TGTGCCAGCAGTTTATTCAGTATGGGGCTTATTCCGGATAACTATGGCTACACCTTC
TRBV4-1,TRBJ1-2,.,.,CASSQDGTAHFSYGYTF,TGCGCCAGCAGCCAAGATGGTACAGCCCACTTCTCCTATGGCTACACCTTC
TRBV28,TRBJ1-1,TRBD1,.,CASSDREGLHAFF,TGTGCCAGCTCGGACAGGGAAGGGCTGCATGCTTTCTTT
TRBV18,TRBJ2-2,.,.,CASSPPADTGELFF,TGTGCCAGCTCACCACCTGCGGACACCGGGGAGCTGTTTTTT
TRBV28,TRBJ1-5,.,.,CASRRRGWFEDQPQHF,TGTGCCAGCAGACGTAGAGGGTGGTTCGAGGATCAGCCCCAGCATTTT
TRBV11-2,TRBJ2-1,TRBD2,.,CASSPGGYEQFF,TGTGCCAGCAGCCCCGGGGGGTATGAGCAGTTCTTC
TRBV23-1,TRBJ1-5,.,few,CASSQHPGADQPQHF,TGCGCCAGCAGTCAACACCCCGGAGCAGATCAGCCCCAGCATTTT